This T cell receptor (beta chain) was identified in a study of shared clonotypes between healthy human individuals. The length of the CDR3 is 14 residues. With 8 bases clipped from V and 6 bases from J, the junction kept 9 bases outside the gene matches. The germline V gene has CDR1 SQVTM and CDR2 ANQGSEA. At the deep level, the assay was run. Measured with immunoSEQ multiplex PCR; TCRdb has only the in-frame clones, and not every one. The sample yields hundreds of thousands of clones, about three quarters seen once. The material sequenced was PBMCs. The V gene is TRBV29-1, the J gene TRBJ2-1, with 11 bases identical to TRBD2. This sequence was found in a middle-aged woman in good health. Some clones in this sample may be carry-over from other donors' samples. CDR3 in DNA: TGCAGCTCCGGATCTAGCGGGGGGATCAATGAGCAGTTCTTC. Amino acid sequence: CSSGSSGGINEQFF.